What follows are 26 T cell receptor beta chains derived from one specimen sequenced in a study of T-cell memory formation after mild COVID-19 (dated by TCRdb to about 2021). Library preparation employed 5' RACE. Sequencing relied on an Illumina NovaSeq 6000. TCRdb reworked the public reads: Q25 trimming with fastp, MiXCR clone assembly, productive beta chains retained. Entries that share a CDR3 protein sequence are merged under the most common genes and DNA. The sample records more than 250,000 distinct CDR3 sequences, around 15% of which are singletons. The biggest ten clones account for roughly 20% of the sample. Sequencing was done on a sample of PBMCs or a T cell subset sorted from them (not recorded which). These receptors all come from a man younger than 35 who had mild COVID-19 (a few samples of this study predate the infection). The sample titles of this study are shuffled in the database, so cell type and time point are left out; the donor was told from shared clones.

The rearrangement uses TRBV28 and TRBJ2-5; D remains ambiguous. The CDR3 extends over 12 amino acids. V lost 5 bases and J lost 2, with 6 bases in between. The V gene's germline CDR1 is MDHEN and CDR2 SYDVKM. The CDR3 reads CASSGQQETQYF. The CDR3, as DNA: TGTGCCAGCAGTGGCCAGCAAGAGACCCAGTACTTC.

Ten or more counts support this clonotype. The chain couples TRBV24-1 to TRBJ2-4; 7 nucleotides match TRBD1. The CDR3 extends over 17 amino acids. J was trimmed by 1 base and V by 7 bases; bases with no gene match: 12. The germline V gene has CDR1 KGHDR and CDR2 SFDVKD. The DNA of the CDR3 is TGTGCCACCAGCCGGGACAGCCCGCAGAAGGCCAAAAACATTCAGTACTTC. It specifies CATSRDSPQKAKNIQYF.

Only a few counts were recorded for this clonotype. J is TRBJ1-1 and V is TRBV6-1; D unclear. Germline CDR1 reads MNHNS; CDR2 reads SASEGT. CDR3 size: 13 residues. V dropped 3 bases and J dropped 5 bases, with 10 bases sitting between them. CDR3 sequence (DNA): TGTGCCAGCAGTGATAGGGCTCTGACTGAAGCTTTCTTT. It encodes CASSDRALTEAFF.

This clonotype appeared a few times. CDR3 DNA: TGTGCCATCAAGGAGGGGGCGAACACTGAAGCTTTCTTT. This sequence encodes CAIKEGANTEAFF. The rearrangement joins TRBV10-3 to TRBJ1-1; TRBD1 matches 7 bases. J gave up 1 base and V 7 bases, and 3 bases lay outside the gene matches. Germline values: CDR1 ENHRY, CDR2 SYGVKD. This CDR3 is built from 13 residues.

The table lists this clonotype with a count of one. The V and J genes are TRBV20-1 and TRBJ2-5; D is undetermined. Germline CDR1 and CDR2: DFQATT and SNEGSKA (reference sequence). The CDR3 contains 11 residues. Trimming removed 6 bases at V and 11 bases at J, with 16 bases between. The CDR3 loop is CSAPLGGEQYF. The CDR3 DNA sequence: TGCAGTGCCCCGCTCGGTGGTGAGCAGTACTTC.

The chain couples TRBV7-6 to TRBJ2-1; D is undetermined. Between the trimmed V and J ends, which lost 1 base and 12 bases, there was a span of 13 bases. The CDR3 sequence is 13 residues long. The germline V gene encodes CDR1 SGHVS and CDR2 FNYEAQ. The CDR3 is CASSLGSPSGQFF. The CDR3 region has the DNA TGTGCCAGCAGCTTAGGGTCCCCTTCTGGGCAGTTCTTC.

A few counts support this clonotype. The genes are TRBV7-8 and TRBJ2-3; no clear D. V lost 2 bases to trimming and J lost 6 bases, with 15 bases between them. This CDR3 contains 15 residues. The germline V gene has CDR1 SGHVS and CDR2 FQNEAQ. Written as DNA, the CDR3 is TGTGCCAGCAGCTTACGGTGGTCAGCTGGGGATACGCAGTATTTT. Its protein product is CASSLRWSAGDTQYF.

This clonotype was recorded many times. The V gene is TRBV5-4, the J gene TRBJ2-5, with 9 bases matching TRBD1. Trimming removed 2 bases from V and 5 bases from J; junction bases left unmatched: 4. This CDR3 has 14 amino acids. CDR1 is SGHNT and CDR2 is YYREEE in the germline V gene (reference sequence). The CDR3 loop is CASSLQGALETQYF. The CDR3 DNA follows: TGTGCCAGCAGCTTACAGGGGGCGCTGGAGACCCAGTACTTC.

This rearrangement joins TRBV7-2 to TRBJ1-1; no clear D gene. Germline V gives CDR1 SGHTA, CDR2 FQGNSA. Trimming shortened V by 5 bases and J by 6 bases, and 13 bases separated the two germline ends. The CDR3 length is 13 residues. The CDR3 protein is CASSPRERAEAFF. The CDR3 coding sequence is TGTGCCAGCAGCCCGCGGGAAAGGGCTGAAGCTTTCTTT.

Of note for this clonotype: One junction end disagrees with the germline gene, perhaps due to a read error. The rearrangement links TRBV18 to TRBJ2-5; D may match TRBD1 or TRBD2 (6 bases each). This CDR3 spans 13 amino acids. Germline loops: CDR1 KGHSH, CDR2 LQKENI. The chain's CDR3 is CAISPGGGETQYF. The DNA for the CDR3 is TGTGCCATCTCACCTGGAGGGGGAGAGACCCAGTACTTC.

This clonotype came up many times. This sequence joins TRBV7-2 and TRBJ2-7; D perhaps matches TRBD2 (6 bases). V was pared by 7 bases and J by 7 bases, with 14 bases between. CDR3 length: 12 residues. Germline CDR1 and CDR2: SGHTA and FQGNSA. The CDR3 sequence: CASKSGGLEQYF. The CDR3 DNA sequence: TGTGCCAGCAAATCCGGGGGTTTGGAGCAGTACTTC. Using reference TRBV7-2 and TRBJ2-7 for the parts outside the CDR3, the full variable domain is GAGVSQSPSNKVTEKGKDVELRCDPISGHTALYWYRQSLGQGLEFLIYFQGNSAPDKSGLPSDRFSAERTGGSVSTLTIQRTQQEDSAVYLCASKSGGLEQYFGPGTRLTVT.

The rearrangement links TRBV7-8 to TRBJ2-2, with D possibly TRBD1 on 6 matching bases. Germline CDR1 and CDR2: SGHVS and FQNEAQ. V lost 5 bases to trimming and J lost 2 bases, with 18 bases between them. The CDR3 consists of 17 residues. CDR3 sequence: CASSIGGIRSNTGELFF. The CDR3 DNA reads TGTGCCAGCAGCATAGGGGGTATCCGGAGCAACACCGGGGAGCTGTTTTTT.

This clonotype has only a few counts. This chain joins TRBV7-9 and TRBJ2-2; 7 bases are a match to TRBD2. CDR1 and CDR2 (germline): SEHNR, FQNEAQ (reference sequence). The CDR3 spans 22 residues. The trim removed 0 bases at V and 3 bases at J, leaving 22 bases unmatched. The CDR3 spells CASSLARAGVSRLISDTGELFF. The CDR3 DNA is TGTGCCAGCAGCTTAGCGCGGGCGGGGGTTTCCCGGCTTATCAGCGACACCGGGGAGCTGTTTTTT. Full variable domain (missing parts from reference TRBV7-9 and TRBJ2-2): DTGVSQNPRHKITKRGQNVTFRCDPISEHNRLYWYRQTLGQGPEFLTYFQNEAQLEKSRLLSDRFSAERPKGSFSTLEIQRTEQGDSAMYLCASSLARAGVSRLISDTGELFFGEGSRLTVL.

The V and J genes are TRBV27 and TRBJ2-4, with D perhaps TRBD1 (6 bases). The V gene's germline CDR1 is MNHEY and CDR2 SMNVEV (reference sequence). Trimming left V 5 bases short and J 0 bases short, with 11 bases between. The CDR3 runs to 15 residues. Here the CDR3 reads CASSRNRVAKNIQYF. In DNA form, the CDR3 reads TGTGCCAGCAGTCGGAACAGGGTAGCCAAAAACATTCAGTACTTC.

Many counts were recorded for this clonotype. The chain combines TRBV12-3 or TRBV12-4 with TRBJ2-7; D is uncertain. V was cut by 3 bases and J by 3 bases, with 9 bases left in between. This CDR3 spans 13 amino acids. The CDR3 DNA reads TGTGCCAGCAGTTTTTGGGCTAGCTACGAGCAGTACGTC. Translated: CASSFWASYEQYV.

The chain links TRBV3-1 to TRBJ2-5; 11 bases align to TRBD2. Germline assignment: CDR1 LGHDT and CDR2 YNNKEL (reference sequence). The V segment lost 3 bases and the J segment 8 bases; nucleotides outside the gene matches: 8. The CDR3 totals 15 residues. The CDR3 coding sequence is TGTGCCAGCAGCCAGGTTATAGCGGGGGGGTACACCCAGTACTTC. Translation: CASSQVIAGGYTQYF.

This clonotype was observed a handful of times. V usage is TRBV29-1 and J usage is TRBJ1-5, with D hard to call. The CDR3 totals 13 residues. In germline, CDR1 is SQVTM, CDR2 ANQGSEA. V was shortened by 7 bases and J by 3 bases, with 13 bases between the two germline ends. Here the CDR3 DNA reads TGCAGCGCTATTGGGCAGCCCAATCAGCCCCAGCATTTT. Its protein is CSAIGQPNQPQHF.

The CDR3 bases are TGTGCCAGCAGCCGGGACAGAGATCTCTCTGGAAACACCATATATTTT. Its protein product is CASSRDRDLSGNTIYF. V is TRBV7-2 and J is TRBJ1-3, with 7 bases identical to TRBD1. Unmatched junction bases numbered 7, after V lost 5 bases and J lost 0 bases. The CDR3 runs 16 residues. The V gene's germline CDR1 is SGHTA and CDR2 FQGNSA.

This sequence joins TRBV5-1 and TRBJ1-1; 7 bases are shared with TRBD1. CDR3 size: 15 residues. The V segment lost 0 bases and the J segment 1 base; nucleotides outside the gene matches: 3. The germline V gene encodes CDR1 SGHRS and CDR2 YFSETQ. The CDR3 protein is CASSLAWTGNTEAFF. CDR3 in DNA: TGCGCCAGCAGCTTGGCCTGGACAGGGAACACTGAAGCTTTCTTT.

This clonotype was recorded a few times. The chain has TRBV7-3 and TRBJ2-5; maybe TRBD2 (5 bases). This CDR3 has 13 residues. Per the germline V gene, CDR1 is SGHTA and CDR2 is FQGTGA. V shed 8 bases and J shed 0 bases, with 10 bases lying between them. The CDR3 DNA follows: TGTGCCAGCCCGGCCGGGGACCAAGAGACCCAGTACTTC. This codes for CASPAGDQETQYF.

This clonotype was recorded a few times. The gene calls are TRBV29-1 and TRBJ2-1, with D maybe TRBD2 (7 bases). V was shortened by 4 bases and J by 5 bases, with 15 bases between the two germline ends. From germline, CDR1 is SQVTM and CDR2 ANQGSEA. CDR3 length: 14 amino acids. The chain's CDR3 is CSVGGGANHNEQFF. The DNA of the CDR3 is TGCAGCGTTGGAGGGGGGGCAAATCACAATGAGCAGTTCTTC.

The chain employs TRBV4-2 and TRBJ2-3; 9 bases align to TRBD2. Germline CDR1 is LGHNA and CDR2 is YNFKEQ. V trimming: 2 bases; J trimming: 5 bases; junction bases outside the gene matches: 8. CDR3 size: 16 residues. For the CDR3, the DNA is TGTGCCAGCAGCCAATCAGGACCTAGCGGGGTAGATACGCAGTATTTT. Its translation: CASSQSGPSGVDTQYF.

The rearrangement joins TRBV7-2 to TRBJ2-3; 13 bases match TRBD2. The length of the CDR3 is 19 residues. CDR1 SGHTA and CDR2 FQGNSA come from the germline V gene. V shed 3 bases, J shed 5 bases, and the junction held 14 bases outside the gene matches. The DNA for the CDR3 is TGTGCCAGCAGCTTTTTGGCCACGGGACTAGCGGGGACGAGAGATACGCAGTATTTT. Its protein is CASSFLATGLAGTRDTQYF.

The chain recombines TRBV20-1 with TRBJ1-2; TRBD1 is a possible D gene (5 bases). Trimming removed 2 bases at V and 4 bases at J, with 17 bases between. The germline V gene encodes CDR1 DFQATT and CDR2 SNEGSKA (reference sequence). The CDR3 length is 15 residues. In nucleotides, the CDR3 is TGCAGTGCTAGATGGCCGGAGGGGAGGGGCTATGGCTACACCTTC. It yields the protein CSARWPEGRGYGYTF.

CDR3 residues: CASSYWQNTGELFF. The CDR3 DNA sequence: TGTGCCAGCAGTTATTGGCAGAACACCGGGGAGCTGTTTTTT. The chain employs TRBV6-5 and TRBJ2-2, with D hard to call. V lost 3 bases and J 1 base, leaving 6 bases between the germline ends. Germline V gives CDR1 MNHEY, CDR2 SVGAGI. The CDR3 runs to 14 residues.

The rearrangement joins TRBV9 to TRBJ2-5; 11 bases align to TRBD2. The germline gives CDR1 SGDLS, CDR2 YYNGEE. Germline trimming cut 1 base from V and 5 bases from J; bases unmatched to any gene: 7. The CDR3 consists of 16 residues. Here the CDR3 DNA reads TGTGCCAGCAGCGTAAGTCCGACTAGCGGGGAGGAGACCCAGTACTTC. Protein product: CASSVSPTSGEETQYF.